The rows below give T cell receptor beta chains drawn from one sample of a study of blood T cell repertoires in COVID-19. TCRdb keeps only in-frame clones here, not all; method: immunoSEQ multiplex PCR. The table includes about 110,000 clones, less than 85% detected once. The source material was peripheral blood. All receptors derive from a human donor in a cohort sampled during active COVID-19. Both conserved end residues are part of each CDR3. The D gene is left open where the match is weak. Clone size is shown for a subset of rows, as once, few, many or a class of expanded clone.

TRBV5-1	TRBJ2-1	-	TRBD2	TGCGCCAGCAGCCCAGGACTAGCGCTTTCCTACAATGAGCAGTTCTTC	CASSPGLALSYNEQFF
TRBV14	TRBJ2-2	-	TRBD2	TGTGCCAGCAGTTTCGGCTACGCTAGCGGGGGGGACAAACTGAACACCGGGGAGCTGTTTTTT	CASSFGYASGGDKLNTGELFF
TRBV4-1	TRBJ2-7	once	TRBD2	TGCGCCAGCAGCCCGGCGGGCGGGAGCTCCTACGAGCAGTACTTC	CASSPAGGSSYEQYF
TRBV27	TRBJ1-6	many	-	TGTGCCAGCAGTTCCTTGGCAGGCGCCAATTCACCCCTCCACTTT	CASSSLAGANSPLHF
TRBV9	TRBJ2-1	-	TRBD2	TGTGCCAGCAGCGCCCCGGTGGCGGGGGCCTACAATGAGCAGTTCTTC	CASSAPVAGAYNEQFF
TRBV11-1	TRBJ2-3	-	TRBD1	TGTGCCAGCAGTCGACAGGGGGCGAGCACAGATACGCAGTATTTT	CASSRQGASTDTQYF
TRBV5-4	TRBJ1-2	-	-	TGTGCCAGCAGCTTGGATCCAGGGGTAGTAGGCTATGGCTACACCTTC	CASSLDPGVVGYGYTF
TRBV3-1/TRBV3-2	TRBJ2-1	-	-	TGTGCCAGCAGCCAAGATCGCGGACCTGGAGGCCCGAGCTCCTACAATGAGCAGTTCTTC	CASSQDRGPGGPSSYNEQFF
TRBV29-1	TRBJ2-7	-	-	TGCAGCGTCCTGGGGGGACAGATTGGCGAGCAGTACTTC	CSVLGGQIGEQYF
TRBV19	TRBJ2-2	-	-	TGTGCCAGTAGTATAGTCCGCACCGGGGAGCTGTTTTTT	CASSIVRTGELFF
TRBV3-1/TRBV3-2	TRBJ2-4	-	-	TGTGCCAGCAGCCAGACCACCCGGCGGTTTACAGCCAAAAACATTCAGTACTTC	CASSQTTRRFTAKNIQYF
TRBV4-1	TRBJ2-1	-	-	TGCGCCAGCAGCCCATTCGACTCTATACCCACCAATGAGCAGTTCTTC	CASSPFDSIPTNEQFF
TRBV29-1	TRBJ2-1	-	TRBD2	TGCAGCGTTGACGGGCGGGGGGCATGGAATGAGCAGTTCTTC	CSVDGRGAWNEQFF
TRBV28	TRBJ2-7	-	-	TGTGCCAGTAAACAGGGAGCCTACGAGCAGTACTTC	CASKQGAYEQYF
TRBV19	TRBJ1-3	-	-	TGTGCCACTCGAGACAACCCAACAGGAAACACCATATATTTT	CATRDNPTGNTIYF
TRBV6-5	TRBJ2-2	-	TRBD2	TGTGCCAGCACCCGCGGGACTAGCGGGTCTAGGGAGCTGTTTTTT	CASTRGTSGSRELFF